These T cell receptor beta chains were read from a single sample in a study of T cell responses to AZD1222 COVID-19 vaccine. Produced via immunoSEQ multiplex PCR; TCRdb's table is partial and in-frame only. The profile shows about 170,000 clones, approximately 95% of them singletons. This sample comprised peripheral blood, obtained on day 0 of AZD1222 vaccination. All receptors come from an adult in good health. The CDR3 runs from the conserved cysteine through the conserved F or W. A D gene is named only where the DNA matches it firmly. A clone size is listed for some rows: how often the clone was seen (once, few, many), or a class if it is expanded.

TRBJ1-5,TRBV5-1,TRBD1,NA,CASSLADRDQPQHF,TGCGCCAGCAGCTTGGCCGACAGGGATCAGCCCCAGCATTTT
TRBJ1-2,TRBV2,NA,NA,CASRRETDARGYTF,TGTGCCAGCAGGAGAGAAACCGATGCAAGGGGCTACACCTTC
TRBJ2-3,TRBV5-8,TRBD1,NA,CASSQGEGDTQYF,TGTGCCAGCAGCCAGGGGGAAGGAGATACGCAGTATTTT
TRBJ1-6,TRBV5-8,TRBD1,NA,CASSLTGVSPLHF,TGTGCCAGCAGCTTGACAGGGGTCTCACCCCTCCACTTT
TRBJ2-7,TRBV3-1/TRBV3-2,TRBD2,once,CASSHHSGGRADEQYF,TGTGCCAGCAGCCATCATTCCGGCGGGAGGGCCGACGAGCAGTACTTC
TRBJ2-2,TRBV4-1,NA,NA,CASSPNKDPRLTRRELFF,TGCGCCAGCAGCCCAAACAAAGACCCACGACTGACCCGTCGGGAGCTGTTTTTT
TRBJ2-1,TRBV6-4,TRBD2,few,CASSRSGESNEQFF,TGTGCCAGCAGTCGGAGCGGGGAGAGCAATGAGCAGTTCTTC
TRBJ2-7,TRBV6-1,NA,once,CASSGEGYEQYF,TGTGCCAGCAGTGGGGAAGGGTACGAGCAGTACTTC
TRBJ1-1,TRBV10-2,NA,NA,CASTSRGVFGEAFF,TGCGCCAGCACATCAAGGGGGGTTTTCGGTGAAGCTTTCTTT
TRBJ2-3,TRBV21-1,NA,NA,CASPAGVDTDTQYF,TGTGCCAGCCCAGCGGGGGTAGACACAGATACGCAGTATTTT
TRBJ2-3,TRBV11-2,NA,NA,CASSLDYVGTQYF,TGTGCCAGCAGCTTAGACTACGTTGGTACGCAGTATTTT
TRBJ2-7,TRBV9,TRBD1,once,CASSVDQGQPIYEQYF,TGTGCCAGCAGCGTAGACCAGGGACAGCCGATCTACGAGCAGTACTTC
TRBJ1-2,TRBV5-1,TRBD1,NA,CASSADRTYYGYTF,TGCGCCAGCAGCGCGGACAGGACTTACTATGGCTACACCTTC
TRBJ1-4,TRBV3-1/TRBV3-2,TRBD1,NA,CASSRRGQGVNEKLFF,TGTGCCAGCAGCCGAAGGGGGCAGGGAGTTAATGAAAAACTGTTTTTT
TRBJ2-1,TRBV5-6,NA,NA,CASSLKAGQSYSYNEQFF,TGTGCCAGCAGCTTAAAGGCCGGACAGTCATACTCCTACAATGAGCAGTTCTTC
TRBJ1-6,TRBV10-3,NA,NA,CAIKSSGSYNSPLHF,TGTGCCATCAAGTCGAGTGGCTCCTATAATTCACCCCTCCACTTT
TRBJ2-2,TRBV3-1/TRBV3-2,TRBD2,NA,CASSQSGSHITGELFF,TGTGCCAGCAGCCAAAGCGGGAGCCATATCACCGGGGAGCTGTTTTTT
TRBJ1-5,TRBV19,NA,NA,CASSILSGTRDQPQHF,TGTGCCAGTAGTATTTTGTCTGGTACGAGAGATCAGCCCCAGCATTTT
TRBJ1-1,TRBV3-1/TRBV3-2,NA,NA,CASSQLGYTEAFF,TGTGCCAGCAGCCAATTAGGATACACTGAAGCTTTCTTT
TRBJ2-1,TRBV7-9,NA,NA,CASSLPGSSYNEQFF,TGTGCCAGCAGCTTACCCGGGAGCTCCTACAATGAGCAGTTCTTC
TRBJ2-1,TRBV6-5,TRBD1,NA,CASSPRQGIYNEQFF,TGTGCCAGCAGCCCACGACAGGGGATCTACAATGAGCAGTTCTTC
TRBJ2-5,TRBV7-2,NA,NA,CASSSSGSWEETQYF,TGTGCCAGCAGCTCGAGCGGATCCTGGGAAGAGACCCAGTACTTC
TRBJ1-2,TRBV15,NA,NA,CATSRATDYGYTF,TGTGCCACCAGCAGAGCGACAGACTATGGCTACACCTTC
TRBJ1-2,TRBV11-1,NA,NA,CASSRRGGGYGYTF,TGTGCCAGCAGCCGTCGGGGGGGCGGCTATGGCTACACCTTC
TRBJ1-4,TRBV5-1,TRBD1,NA,CASSAAQGAGLLTEKLFF,TGCGCCAGCAGCGCTGCTCAGGGGGCAGGGCTCCTGACTGAAAAACTGTTTTTT
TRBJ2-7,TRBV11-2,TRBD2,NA,CASSLGLAGYEQYF,TGTGCCAGCAGCTTAGGACTAGCAGGCTACGAGCAGTACTTC
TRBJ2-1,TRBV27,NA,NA,CASSLRGTTQGSRDNEQFF,TGTGCCAGCAGTTTACGGGGGACGACGCAAGGGAGCAGGGACAATGAGCAGTTCTTC
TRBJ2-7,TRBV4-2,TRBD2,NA,CASRPGTSGEQYF,TGTGCCAGCAGGCCCGGGACTAGCGGCGAGCAGTACTTC
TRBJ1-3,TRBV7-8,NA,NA,CASSFRYSDSGNTIYF,TGTGCCAGCAGCTTTCGGTATTCAGACTCTGGAAACACCATATATTTT
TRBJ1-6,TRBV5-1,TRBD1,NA,CASSIDRGYNSPLHF,TGCGCCAGCAGCATCGACAGGGGCTATAATTCACCCCTCCACTTT
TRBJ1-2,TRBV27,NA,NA,CASSDREEANYGYTF,TGTGCCAGCAGTGATAGGGAGGAAGCTAACTATGGCTACACCTTC
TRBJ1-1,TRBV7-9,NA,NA,CASSLERDTEAFF,TGTGCCAGCAGCTTAGAACGGGACACTGAAGCTTTCTTT
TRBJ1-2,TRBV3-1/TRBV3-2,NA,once,CASSQGLWRASPNYGYTF,TGTGCCAGCAGCCAAGGTCTGTGGAGGGCGAGCCCAAACTATGGCTACACCTTC
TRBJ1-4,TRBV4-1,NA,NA,CASSPMEDEKLFF,TGCGCCAGCAGCCCTATGGAGGATGAAAAACTGTTTTTT
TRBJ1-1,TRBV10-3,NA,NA,CAISEQGLTEAFF,TGTGCCATCAGTGAACAGGGACTCACTGAAGCTTTCTTT
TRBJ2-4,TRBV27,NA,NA,CASSSGELAKNIQYF,TGTGCCAGCAGTTCCGGGGAACTAGCCAAAAACATTCAGTACTTC
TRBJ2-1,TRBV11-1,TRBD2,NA,CASTSGLARNEQFF,TGTGCCAGCACAAGCGGACTAGCTCGAAATGAGCAGTTCTTC
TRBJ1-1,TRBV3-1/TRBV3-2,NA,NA,CASSQVVGPWGTEAFF,TGTGCCAGCAGCCAAGTAGTGGGTCCTTGGGGGACTGAAGCTTTCTTT
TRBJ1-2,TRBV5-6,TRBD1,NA,CASNVIGQGKGGYTF,TGTGCCAGCAACGTAATTGGACAGGGAAAAGGTGGCTACACCTTC